This T cell receptor (beta chain) is from a study of neoadjuvant anti-PD-1 for oral cavity cancer. Study-level results: Each response group had just a few patients in TCR analyses.

Concerning this clone: Its antigen is unknown.

V was pared by 2 bases and J by 5 bases, with 18 bases between. This CDR3 region has 16 residues. The germline gives CDR1 SGHTA, CDR2 FQGNSA. Here immunoSEQ multiplex PCR was the method, and the copy in TCRdb shows in-frame clones only, minus some. The sample has roughly 60,000 clones; around 80% are singletons. The chain combines TRBV7-2 with TRBJ1-1; D unclear. This specimen was PBMCs, taken before nivolumab (anti-PD-1) treatment. The origin of this receptor is a person aged 40 to 85 with oral cavity squamous cell carcinoma. The CDR3 loop reads CASSLSGLGGSTEAFF. For the CDR3, the DNA is TGTGCCAGCAGCTTATCTGGCCTCGGAGGGAGTACTGAAGCTTTCTTT.